These T cell receptor beta chains were read from a single sample in a study of blood T cell repertoires in COVID-19. TCRdb's copy holds only in-frame clones and misses some; the assay was immunoSEQ multiplex PCR. The top ten hold 0.75% to 0.9% of the sample, which has about 200,000 clones, 80% to 90% seen once. The sequenced sample was peripheral blood. The receptors were gathered from a woman aged 70-85 years with acute or convalescent COVID-19. Each CDR3 is given with its conserved first and last residue. The D gene is left open where the match is weak. Clone size appears in some rows only: once, few, many, or a class for an expanded clone.

j_call,clone_size,v_call,d_call,cdr3_aa,cdr3_nt
TRBJ2-1,NA,TRBV4-1,NA,CASSPGLQQYNEQFF,TGCGCCAGCAGCCCTGGACTTCAACAGTACAATGAGCAGTTCTTC
TRBJ2-1,NA,TRBV11-3,NA,CASSLARGTPPFF,TGTGCCAGCAGCTTAGCGAGAGGGACTCCTCCGTTCTTC
TRBJ2-2,NA,TRBV10-1,NA,CASTKSNTGELFF,TGCGCCAGCACAAAATCGAACACCGGGGAGCTGTTTTTT
TRBJ1-1,once,TRBV5-6,NA,CASSLDEGNTEAFF,TGTGCCAGCAGCTTGGACGAGGGGAACACTGAAGCTTTCTTT
TRBJ2-7,NA,TRBV10-1,NA,CASRPGTGNEQYF,TGCGCCAGCAGACCCGGGACTGGGAACGAGCAGTACTTC
TRBJ1-3,NA,TRBV18,TRBD1,CASSPIWGQGALAGNTIYF,TGTGCCAGCTCACCGATTTGGGGACAGGGGGCACTGGCTGGAAACACCATATATTTT
TRBJ1-5,NA,TRBV28,TRBD1,CAGSTFQGALNQPQHF,TGTGCCGGCAGCACCTTCCAGGGGGCCCTCAATCAGCCCCAGCATTTT
TRBJ2-5,NA,TRBV5-1,NA,CASSLGGVQETQYF,TGCGCCAGCAGCTTGGGGGGCGTCCAAGAGACCCAGTACTTC
TRBJ2-3,NA,TRBV9,TRBD2,CASSVALLSGGAPDTQYF,TGTGCCAGCAGCGTAGCTCTTCTAAGCGGGGGGGCCCCAGATACGCAGTATTTT
TRBJ2-1,NA,TRBV7-2,NA,CASSFLVPLSYNEQFF,TGTGCCAGCAGCTTCCTAGTCCCACTCTCCTACAATGAGCAGTTCTTC
TRBJ2-2,once,TRBV19,TRBD2,CASRRGGTGELFF,TGTGCCAGTCGGCGGGGGGGCACCGGGGAGCTGTTTTTT
TRBJ2-3,NA,TRBV7-9,NA,CASSLRQGTDTQYF,TGTGCCAGCAGCCTGCGACAGGGCACAGATACGCAGTATTTT
TRBJ2-7,NA,TRBV11-2,TRBD1,CASSFRTGGGEQYF,TGTGCCAGCAGCTTCAGGACAGGGGGCGGTGAGCAGTACTTC
TRBJ1-1,NA,TRBV11-3,TRBD1,CASSSRRDSHWKIEAFF,TGTGCCAGCAGCTCCCGCCGGGACAGCCATTGGAAGATTGAAGCTTTCTTT
TRBJ1-5,NA,TRBV7-9,TRBD1,CASSLGQGSQPQHF,TGTGCCAGCAGCTTAGGACAGGGCAGTCAGCCCCAGCATTTT
TRBJ2-2,NA,TRBV7-6,NA,CASSLFRDKNTGELFF,TGTGCCAGCAGCCTGTTCCGGGACAAGAACACCGGGGAGCTGTTTTTT
TRBJ1-1,NA,TRBV7-9,NA,CASSLVPGVLKAFF,TGTGCCAGCAGCTTAGTGCCAGGGGTCTTGAAAGCTTTCTTT
TRBJ2-7,NA,TRBV5-6,NA,CASSRGTDYEQYF,TGTGCCAGCAGCCGCGGGACAGACTACGAGCAGTACTTC
TRBJ2-1,NA,TRBV4-1,TRBD2,CASSQDPGGRRAYNEQFF,TGCGCCAGCAGCCAAGATCCGGGGGGGAGGAGGGCCTACAATGAGCAGTTCTTC
TRBJ1-2,NA,TRBV28,NA,CASSSRGWDGYTF,TGTGCCAGCAGTTCCCGGGGATGGGATGGCTACACCTTC
TRBJ1-6,NA,TRBV11-2,NA,CASSLVGRRTPLHF,TGTGCCAGCAGCTTAGTGGGCAGGCGTACACCCCTCCACTTT
TRBJ2-2,NA,TRBV7-3,NA,CASSLTVATGELFF,TGTGCCAGCAGCTTAACGGTAGCGACCGGGGAGCTGTTTTTT
TRBJ1-1,NA,TRBV5-6,NA,CASSFRPGTEAFF,TGTGCCAGCAGCTTTCGCCCGGGGACTGAAGCTTTCTTT
TRBJ1-3,NA,TRBV7-2,NA,CASSLGEAGNTIYF,TGTGCCAGCAGCTTAGGTGAGGCAGGAAACACCATATATTTT
TRBJ2-7,once,TRBV7-2,NA,CASSSSGEQYF,TGTGCCAGCAGCTCCTCGGGGGAGCAGTACTTC
TRBJ2-6,NA,TRBV6-6,NA,CASSPTGIVSSGANVLTF,TGTGCCAGCAGTCCCACAGGGATCGTTTCCTCTGGGGCCAACGTCCTGACTTTC
TRBJ1-4,NA,TRBV5-5,TRBD1,CASSTGQGNEKLFF,TGTGCCAGCAGCACGGGACAGGGGAATGAAAAACTGTTTTTT
TRBJ1-1,NA,TRBV19,NA,CASSPVGRTEAFF,TGTGCCAGTAGTCCCGTGGGGCGTACTGAAGCTTTCTTT
TRBJ1-3,NA,TRBV6-1,TRBD1,CASSEQGAIGNTIYF,TGTGCCAGCAGTGAGCAGGGGGCGATCGGAAACACCATATATTTT
TRBJ2-2,NA,TRBV11-1,NA,CASRSLRGSNTGELFF,TGTGCCAGCAGATCCCTTCGGGGGTCGAACACCGGGGAGCTGTTTTTT
TRBJ1-2,NA,TRBV6-6,TRBD1,CASSSGQAQSNYGYTF,TGTGCCAGCAGTTCGGGACAGGCCCAGTCTAACTATGGCTACACCTTC
TRBJ2-3,few,TRBV14,NA,CASSPFTSPGDTQYF,TGTGCCAGCAGCCCCTTCACGAGCCCAGGGGATACGCAGTATTTT
TRBJ2-7,NA,TRBV15,TRBD1,CATSRDPPTGGYEQYF,TGTGCCACCAGCAGAGATCCCCCGACAGGGGGCTACGAGCAGTACTTC
TRBJ2-7,NA,TRBV4-1,TRBD2,CASSQASASGNYEQYF,TGCGCCAGCAGCCAGGCGTCGGCTAGCGGGAACTACGAGCAGTACTTC
TRBJ1-5,NA,TRBV18,NA,CASSLNTGTPYQPQHF,TGTGCCAGCTCACTTAACACCGGGACACCTTATCAGCCCCAGCATTTT
TRBJ2-5,NA,TRBV7-2,NA,CASSHKGHSAQETQYF,TGTGCCAGCAGCCATAAGGGTCATAGCGCACAAGAGACCCAGTACTTC
TRBJ1-1,NA,TRBV28,TRBD1,CASSGTGGKGTEAFF,TGTGCCAGCAGTGGGACAGGGGGTAAGGGGACTGAAGCTTTCTTT
TRBJ1-2,NA,TRBV6-1,NA,CASSEARGNGYTF,TGTGCCAGCAGTGAGGCCAGGGGTAATGGCTACACCTTC
TRBJ2-3,NA,TRBV15,NA,CATSRGPGTDTQYF,TGTGCCACCAGCAGAGGGCCGGGGACAGATACGCAGTATTTT
TRBJ1-2,NA,TRBV27,TRBD1,CASSQNHRGLVEGYTF,TGTGCCAGCAGTCAGAACCACAGGGGGCTAGTAGAGGGCTACACCTTC
TRBJ2-1,NA,TRBV5-1,TRBD2,CASSGIGTSGSFNEQFF,TGCGCCAGCAGCGGAATAGGGACTAGCGGGAGTTTCAATGAGCAGTTCTTC
TRBJ2-2,NA,TRBV4-1,NA,CASSLTFTVNTGELFF,TGCGCCAGCAGCCTTACTTTTACAGTAAACACCGGGGAGCTGTTTTTT
TRBJ1-1,NA,TRBV19,TRBD1,CASSMADRVGVNTEAFF,TGTGCCAGTAGTATGGCGGACAGGGTTGGCGTGAACACTGAAGCTTTCTTT
TRBJ2-7,NA,TRBV7-9,NA,CASTSTYEQYF,TGTGCCAGCACCTCAACCTACGAGCAGTACTTC
TRBJ2-1,NA,TRBV2,NA,CASSGRQRDNEQFF,TGTGCCAGCAGTGGCCGACAGCGAGACAATGAGCAGTTCTTC
TRBJ2-1,once,TRBV10-1,TRBD1,CARAADRAKRFF,TGCGCCAGAGCGGCCGACAGGGCAAAGAGGTTCTTC
TRBJ2-7,NA,TRBV3-1/TRBV3-2,NA,CASSQTHYEQYF,TGTGCCAGCAGCCAAACACACTACGAGCAGTACTTC
TRBJ1-2,many,TRBV11-2,TRBD1,CASSLAGGANYGYTF,TGTGCCAGCAGCTTAGCAGGGGGCGCGAACTATGGCTACACCTTC
TRBJ2-2,NA,TRBV5-1,TRBD1,CASSLRQGSNTGELFF,TGCGCCAGCAGCTTGCGACAGGGGTCGAACACCGGGGAGCTGTTTTTT
TRBJ1-1,NA,TRBV11-2,NA,CASSQQIEAFF,TGTGCCAGCAGCCAACAGATTGAAGCTTTCTTT
TRBJ2-2,once,TRBV2,NA,CASKTEGTVTGELFF,TGTGCCAGCAAGACGGAGGGAACGGTCACCGGGGAGCTGTTTTTT
TRBJ2-7,NA,TRBV4-3,TRBD2,CASSQDTSDEQYF,TGCGCCAGCAGCCAAGACACTAGCGACGAGCAGTACTTC
TRBJ2-7,NA,TRBV6-2/TRBV6-3,NA,CASSRTPPGEQYF,TGTGCCAGCAGCAGGACTCCCCCGGGGGAGCAGTACTTC
TRBJ2-2,NA,TRBV6-6,TRBD1,CASSSGQATGELFF,TGTGCCAGCAGTTCGGGACAGGCCACCGGGGAGCTGTTTTTT
TRBJ2-5,NA,TRBV2,TRBD1,CASNDRGFGTQYF,TGTGCCAGCAATGACAGGGGGTTTGGGACCCAGTACTTC